What follows is one T cell receptor (beta chain) and its context. These data originate in a study of T cell changes during pregnancy in multiple sclerosis. Clones were sequenced by immunoSEQ multiplex PCR, and TCRdb holds only the in-frame ones, with some missing. The table lists some 56,000 clones, approximately 90% of them singletons. Trimming took off 5 bases at V and 0 bases at J, with 11 bases between the two ends. The CDR3 is 15 residues long. From germline, CDR1 is SGHTA and CDR2 FQGNSA. This material consisted of CD4+ T cells from peripheral blood mononuclear cells, taken after pregnancy. This receptor was taken from a female donor with multiple sclerosis, enrolled in a pregnancy study. The chain couples TRBV7-2 to TRBJ1-3; perhaps TRBD1 as D (5 bases). CDR3 bases: TGTGCCAGCAGCGCCGACAGCCTCTCTGGAAACACCATATATTTT. It specifies CASSADSLSGNTIYF.